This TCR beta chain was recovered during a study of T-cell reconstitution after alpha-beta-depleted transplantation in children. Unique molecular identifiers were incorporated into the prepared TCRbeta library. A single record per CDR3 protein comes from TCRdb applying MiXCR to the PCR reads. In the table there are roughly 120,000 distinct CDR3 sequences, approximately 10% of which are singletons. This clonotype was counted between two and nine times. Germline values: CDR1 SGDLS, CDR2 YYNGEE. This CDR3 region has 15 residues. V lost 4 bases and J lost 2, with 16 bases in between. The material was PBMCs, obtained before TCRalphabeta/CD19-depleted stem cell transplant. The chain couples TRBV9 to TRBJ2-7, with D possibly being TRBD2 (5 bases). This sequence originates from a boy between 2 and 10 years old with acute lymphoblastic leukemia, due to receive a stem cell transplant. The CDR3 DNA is TGTGCCAGCAGCCCCCGGGATAGCTCGACCTACGAGCAGTACTTC. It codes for CASSPRDSSTYEQYF.